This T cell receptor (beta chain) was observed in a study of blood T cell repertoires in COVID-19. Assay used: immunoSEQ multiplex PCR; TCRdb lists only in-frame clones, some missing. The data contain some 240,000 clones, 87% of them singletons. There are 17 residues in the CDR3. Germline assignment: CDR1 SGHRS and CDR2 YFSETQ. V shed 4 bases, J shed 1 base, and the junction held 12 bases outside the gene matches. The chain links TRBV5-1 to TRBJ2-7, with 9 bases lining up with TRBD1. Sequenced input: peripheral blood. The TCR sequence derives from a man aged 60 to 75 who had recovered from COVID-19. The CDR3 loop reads CASSPRDRVRGSYEQYF. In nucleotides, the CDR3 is TGCGCCAGCAGCCCCCGGGACAGGGTACGGGGTTCCTACGAGCAGTACTTC.